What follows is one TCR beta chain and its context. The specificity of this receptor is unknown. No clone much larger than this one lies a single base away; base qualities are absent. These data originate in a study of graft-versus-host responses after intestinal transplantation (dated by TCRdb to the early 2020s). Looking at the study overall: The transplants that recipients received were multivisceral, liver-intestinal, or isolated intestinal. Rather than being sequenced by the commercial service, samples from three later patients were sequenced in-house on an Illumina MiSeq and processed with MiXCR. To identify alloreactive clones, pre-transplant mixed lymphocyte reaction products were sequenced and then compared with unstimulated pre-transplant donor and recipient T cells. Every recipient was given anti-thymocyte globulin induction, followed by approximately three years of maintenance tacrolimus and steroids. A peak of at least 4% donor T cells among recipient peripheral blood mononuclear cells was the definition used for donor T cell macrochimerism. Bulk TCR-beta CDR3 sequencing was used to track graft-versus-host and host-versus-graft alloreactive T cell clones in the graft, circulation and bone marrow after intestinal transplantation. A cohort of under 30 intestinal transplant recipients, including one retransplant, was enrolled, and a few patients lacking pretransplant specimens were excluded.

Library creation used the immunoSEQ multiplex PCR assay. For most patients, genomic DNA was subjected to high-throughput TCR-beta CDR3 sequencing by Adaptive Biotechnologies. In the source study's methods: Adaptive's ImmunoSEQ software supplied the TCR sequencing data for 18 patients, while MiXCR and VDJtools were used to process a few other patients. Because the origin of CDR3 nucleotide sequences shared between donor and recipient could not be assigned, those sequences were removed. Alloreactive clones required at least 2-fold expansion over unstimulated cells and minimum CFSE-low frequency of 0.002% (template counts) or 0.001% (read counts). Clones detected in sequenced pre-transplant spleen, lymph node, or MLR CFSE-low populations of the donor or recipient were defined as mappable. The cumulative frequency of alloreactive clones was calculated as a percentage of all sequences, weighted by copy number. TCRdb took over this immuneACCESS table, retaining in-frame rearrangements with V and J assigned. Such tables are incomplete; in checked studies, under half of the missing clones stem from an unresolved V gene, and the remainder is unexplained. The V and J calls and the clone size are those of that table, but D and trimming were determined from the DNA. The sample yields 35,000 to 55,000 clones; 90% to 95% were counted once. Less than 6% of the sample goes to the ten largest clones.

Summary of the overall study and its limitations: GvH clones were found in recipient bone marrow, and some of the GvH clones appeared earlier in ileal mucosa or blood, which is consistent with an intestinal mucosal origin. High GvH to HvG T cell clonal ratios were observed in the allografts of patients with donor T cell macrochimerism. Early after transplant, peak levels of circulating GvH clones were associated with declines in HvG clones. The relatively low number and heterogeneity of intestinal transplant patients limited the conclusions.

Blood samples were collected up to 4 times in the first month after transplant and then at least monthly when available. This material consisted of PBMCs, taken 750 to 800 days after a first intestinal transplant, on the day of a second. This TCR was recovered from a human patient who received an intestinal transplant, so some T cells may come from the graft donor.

Read as DNA, the sequence is TGTGCCAGCAGTTACCCGCAGGGAGGATACAATGAGCAGTTCTTC. It translates to CASSYPQGGYNEQFF. The rearrangement joined TRBV6-5 to TRBJ2-1; TRBD2 could be the D gene, as 6 bases match. CDR1 and CDR2, looked up from the germline V gene, are MNHEY and SVGAGI. The germline ends are 12 bases apart after V is trimmed by 2 bases and J by 4 bases. The CDR3 runs 15 residues from the cysteine to the phenylalanine. The only DNA kept is the CDR3, 45 bases in frame from the first base.